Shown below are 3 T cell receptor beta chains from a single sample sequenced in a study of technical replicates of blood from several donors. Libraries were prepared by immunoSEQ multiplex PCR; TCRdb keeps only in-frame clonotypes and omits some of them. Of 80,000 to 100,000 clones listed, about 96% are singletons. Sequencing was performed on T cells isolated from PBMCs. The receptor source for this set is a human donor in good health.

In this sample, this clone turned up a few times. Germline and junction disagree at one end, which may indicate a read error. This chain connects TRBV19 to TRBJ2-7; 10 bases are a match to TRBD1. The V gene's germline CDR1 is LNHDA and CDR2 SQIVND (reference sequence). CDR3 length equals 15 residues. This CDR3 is CASSLDRGQLYEQYF. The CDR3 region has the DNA TGTGCCAGTAGTTTAGACAGGGGGCAACTCTACGAGCAGTACTTC.

The CDR3 DNA sequence: TGCGCCAGCAGCCAAGATCTAGAAGAGACCCAGTACTTC. Its translation: CASSQDLEETQYF. The rearrangement links TRBV4-1 to TRBJ2-5; unclear D gene. The CDR3 is made up of 13 amino acids. CDR1 is MGHRA, CDR2 YSYEKL, per germline. Between the trimmed V and J ends, which lost 0 bases and 3 bases, there was a span of 5 bases.

The CDR3 sequence is CASSPNRGRNEQFF. The CDR3 DNA reads as TGTGCCAGCAGTCCGAACAGGGGGCGCAATGAGCAGTTCTTC. J is TRBJ2-1 and V is TRBV27; TRBD1 matches 9 bases. Germline V CDR1 and CDR2: MNHEY, SMNVEV (reference sequence). The CDR3 spans 14 residues. After removal of 5 bases from V and 6 bases from J, the junction contained 5 bases not matched to a gene.